Sequencing of this TCR beta chain was carried out in a study of T-cell memory formation after mild COVID-19. TCRdb re-derived calls from the 5' RACE reads in MiXCR, one entry per CDR3 protein. Among about 410,000 distinct CDR3 sequences listed, roughly 17% were seen once. Trimming stripped 1 base from V and 3 bases from J, with 7 bases between. Germline loops: CDR1 SGHTA, CDR2 FQGNSA. The CDR3 is made up of 14 amino acids. The chain carries TRBV7-2 and TRBJ1-5, with unresolved D. The source of this sequence is a man between 18 and 29 years old who had mild COVID-19 (a few samples of this study predate the infection). Cell type and time point are not known. What was sequenced was PBMCs or a T cell subset sorted from them (not recorded which). CDR3 sequence (DNA): TGTGCCAGCAGCTTAGGGGTGTTCAATCAGCCCCAGCATTTT. Translating it yields CASSLGVFNQPQHF.